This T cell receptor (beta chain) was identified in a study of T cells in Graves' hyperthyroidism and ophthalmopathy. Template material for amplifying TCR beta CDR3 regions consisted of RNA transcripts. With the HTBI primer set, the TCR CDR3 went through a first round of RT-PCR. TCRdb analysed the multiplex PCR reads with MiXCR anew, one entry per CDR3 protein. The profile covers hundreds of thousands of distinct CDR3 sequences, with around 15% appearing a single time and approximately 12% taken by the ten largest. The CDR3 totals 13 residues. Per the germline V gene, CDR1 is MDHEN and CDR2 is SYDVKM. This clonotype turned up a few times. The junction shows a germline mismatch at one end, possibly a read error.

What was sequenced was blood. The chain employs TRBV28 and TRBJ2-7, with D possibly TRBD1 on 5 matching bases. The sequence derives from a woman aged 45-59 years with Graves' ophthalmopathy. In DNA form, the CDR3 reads TGTGCCGGCAGTCCCAGACAGACTCGCGAGCAGTACTTC. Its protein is CAGSPRQTREQYF.